Below, 23 T cell receptor beta chains from the same sample are listed, as sequenced in a study of CD8 T cells in Susac syndrome. Roughly 0.45 to 1 ug RNA was reverse transcribed with random hexamers. TCRdb independently ran MiXCR on the immunoSEQ multiplex PCR reads; one entry per CDR3 protein. The profile shows more than 150,000 distinct CDR3 sequences, approximately 96% of them singletons. Sample: CD8+ T cells from PBMCs. The receptor source for this set is a human donor with multiple sclerosis.

The V gene is TRBV9, the J gene TRBJ1-6, with 7 bases aligning to TRBD1. Per germline, CDR1 SGDLS and CDR2 YYNGEE. V dropped 4 bases and J dropped 14; count of bases not matched to a gene: 12. The CDR3 totals 14 residues. This CDR3 reads CASSPYRGREALHF. CDR3 DNA: TGTGCCAGCAGCCCCTACAGGGGTAGAGAGGCCCTCCACTTT.

The chain has TRBV10-2 and TRBJ2-5; D uncertain. Germline V gives CDR1 WSHSY, CDR2 SAAADI. V was shortened by 4 bases and J by 3 bases, with 12 bases between the two germline ends. The CDR3 is 14 amino acids. The CDR3 sequence: CASSVAGQKETQYF. The CDR3 region has the DNA TGCGCCAGCAGTGTAGCAGGCCAAAAAGAGACCCAGTACTTC.

In this sample, this clonotype turned up a few times. This chain links TRBV5-1 with TRBJ2-7; 8 nucleotides line up with TRBD1. The germline V gene has CDR1 SGHRS and CDR2 YFSETQ. The CDR3 runs to 14 residues. After removal of 4 bases from V and 4 bases from J, the junction contained 7 bases not matched to a gene. The CDR3, as DNA: TGCGCCAGCAGCCCCGGACAGGGAAAATACGAGCAGTACTTC. Amino acids: CASSPGQGKYEQYF.

V and J are TRBV20-1 and TRBJ1-6, with D hard to call. CDR1 DFQATT and CDR2 SNEGSKA come from the germline V gene (reference sequence). The germline V and J ends were trimmed by 6 bases and 5 bases, with 14 bases remaining between them. The CDR3 totals 14 residues. CDR3 nucleotides: TGCAGTGCCAAACCGGGAGTTGATAATTCACCCCTCCACTTT. This gives the protein CSAKPGVDNSPLHF.

This chain joins TRBV7-3 and TRBJ2-7, with D perhaps matching TRBD1 (6 bases). The CDR3 loop spans 14 amino acids. The ends were cut back, 1 base at V and 6 bases at J, with 13 bases in the middle. Germline CDR1 reads SGHTA; CDR2 reads FQGTGA. The CDR3 spells CASSLSVGGAEQYF. Written as DNA, the CDR3 is TGTGCCAGCAGCTTAAGCGTTGGGGGCGCCGAGCAGTACTTC.

The gene calls are TRBV30 and TRBJ2-7; D gene uncertain. CDR3 size: 14 residues. Germline CDR1 reads GTSNPN; CDR2 reads SVGIG (reference sequence). Trimming took 2 bases from V and 6 from J, leaving 17 bases between them. CDR3 coding DNA: TGTGCCTGGAGTCAAAAGGCACGCAGCGCCGAGCAGTACTTC. Its protein product is CAWSQKARSAEQYF.

This clonotype was counted a few times. This chain joins TRBV7-9 and TRBJ1-5; D gene unclear. CDR3 length: 12 amino acids. CDR1 SEHNR and CDR2 FQNEAQ come from the germline V gene (reference sequence). Trimming stripped 5 bases from V and 6 bases from J, with 8 bases between. The CDR3 region has the DNA TGTGCCAGCAGCCCCCCCGGTCAGCCCCAGCATTTT. Translated, it gives CASSPPGQPQHF.

V usage is TRBV27 and J usage is TRBJ1-2; the D gene is possibly TRBD1 (6 bases). Trimming removed 8 bases from V and 4 bases from J, with 8 bases in between. This CDR3 spans 11 amino acids. CDR1 and CDR2 from the germline V gene are MNHEY and SMNVEV (reference sequence). The chain's CDR3 is CASGQTYGYTF. CDR3 DNA: TGTGCCAGCGGACAGACCTATGGCTACACCTTC.

The chain joins TRBV5-1 to TRBJ1-6; D is undetermined. CDR1 SGHRS and CDR2 YFSETQ come from the germline V gene. V was trimmed by 1 base and J by 5 bases, leaving 10 bases between them. The CDR3 loop spans 15 amino acids. The chain's CDR3 is CASSLTGGNNSPLHF. DNA for the CDR3: TGCGCCAGCAGCTTGACGGGAGGAAATAATTCACCCCTCCACTTT.

The V and J genes are TRBV3-1 and TRBJ1-5; weak D call: TRBD1 (6 bases). The CDR3 runs 15 residues. Trimming removed 3 bases from V and 9 bases from J, with 18 bases in between. Germline CDR1 LGHDT, CDR2 YNNKEL (reference sequence). The CDR3 sequence is CASSQDTGLAWPQHF. Written as DNA, the CDR3 is TGTGCCAGCAGCCAGGACACAGGGTTGGCATGGCCCCAGCATTTT. The full variable domain, in which reference TRBV3-1 and TRBJ1-5 provide the parts outside the CDR3, is DTAVSQTPKYLVTQMGNDKSIKCEQNLGHDTMYWYKQDSKKFLKIMFSYNNKELIINETVPNRFSPKSPDKAHLNLHINSLELGDSAVYFCASSQDTGLAWPQHFGDGTRLSIL.

The chain joins TRBV30 to TRBJ1-1, with 8 bases aligning to TRBD1. CDR1 and CDR2 (germline): GTSNPN, SVGIG (reference sequence). This CDR3 region has 14 residues. V lost 1 base, J lost 7 bases, and 8 bases stayed unmatched. The CDR3 here is CAWSDRTGFGEAFF. The CDR3 region has the DNA TGTGCCTGGAGTGACAGGACAGGGTTTGGTGAAGCTTTCTTT.

V and J are TRBV5-1 and TRBJ2-2, with 8 bases that match TRBD1. The junction had 12 bases not matched to a gene; V was cut back by 4 bases and J by 7 bases. Germline CDR1 is SGHRS and CDR2 is YFSETQ. This CDR3 is 16 amino acids long. CDR3 in amino acids: CASSPRRQGISGELFF. Written as DNA, the CDR3 is TGCGCCAGCAGCCCCCGGAGACAGGGGATCAGCGGGGAGCTGTTTTTT.

The V gene is TRBV9, the J gene TRBJ1-5; D is uncertain. The V and J ends lost 3 bases and 0 bases respectively, with 10 bases between them. Germline lookup yields CDR1 SGDLS and CDR2 YYNGEE. The length of the CDR3 is 15 residues. Here the CDR3 reads CASSGTGISNQPQHF. CDR3 DNA sequence: TGTGCCAGCAGCGGCACCGGGATTAGCAATCAGCCCCAGCATTTT.

The rearrangement links TRBV9 to TRBJ1-2; the D gene is possibly TRBD1 (5 bases). Germline V gene data show CDR1 as SGDLS and CDR2 as YYNGEE. Trimming removed 0 bases from V and 9 bases from J, with 15 bases in between. The CDR3 is made up of 14 amino acids. CDR3 sequence: CASSVVTDGVRYTF. CDR3 DNA sequence: TGTGCCAGCAGCGTAGTGACAGACGGGGTTCGCTACACCTTC.

The genes are TRBV29-1 and TRBJ1-2; TRBD1 matches 9 bases. V lost 6 bases to trimming and J lost 8 bases; unmatched junction nucleotides: 13. Germline values: CDR1 SQVTM, CDR2 ANQGSEA. The CDR3 contains 14 residues. Here the CDR3 DNA reads TGCAGCGTCGAATCCCGGGACAGGGCCCGGGGCTACACCTTC. Its translation: CSVESRDRARGYTF.

The table lists this clonotype with a few counts. The chain carries TRBV7-9 and TRBJ2-1; 8 bases map to TRBD2. The CDR3 has 15 residues. Germline V lookup: CDR1 SEHNR, CDR2 FQNEAQ (reference sequence). J gave up 4 bases and V 5 bases, and 7 bases lay outside the gene matches. The CDR3 bases are TGTGCCAGCAGCCCCCGGTCGGGGGGGTACAATGAGCAGTTCTTC. This codes for CASSPRSGGYNEQFF. Complete variable domain (other parts from reference TRBV7-9 and TRBJ2-1): DTGVSQNPRHKITKRGQNVTFRCDPISEHNRLYWYRQTLGQGPEFLTYFQNEAQLEKSRLLSDRFSAERPKGSFSTLEIQRTEQGDSAMYLCASSPRSGGYNEQFFGPGTRLTVL.

This sequence joins TRBV3-1 and TRBJ2-2; 8 bases agree with TRBD1. Germline V gives CDR1 LGHDT, CDR2 YNNKEL (reference sequence). With 3 bases clipped from V and 1 base from J, the junction kept 7 bases outside the gene matches. The CDR3 has 17 residues. In DNA form, the CDR3 reads TGTGCCAGCAGCCATGACCTGACAGGGGAGAACACCGGGGAGCTGTTTTTT. Encoded protein: CASSHDLTGENTGELFF.

Comment on this clonotype: A much more abundant neighbour one base away suggests this may be a read error. V gene TRBV5-4 combines with J gene TRBJ1-1, with D unresolved. The germline V gene has CDR1 SGHNT and CDR2 YYREEE (reference sequence). The CDR3 contains 12 residues. Trimming shortened V by 1 base and J by 1 base, and 2 bases separated the two germline ends. CDR3 loop: CASSLRNTEAFF. The CDR3 region has the DNA TGTGCCAGCAGCTTGAGGAACACTGAAGCTTTCTTT.

The chain has TRBV5-1 and TRBJ1-2, with D hard to call. The CDR3 has 13 amino acids. V was shortened by 1 base and J by 4 bases, with 8 bases between the two germline ends. Germline V lookup: CDR1 SGHRS, CDR2 YFSETQ. CDR3 loop: CASSLTLSYGYTF. CDR3 coding DNA: TGCGCCAGCAGCTTGACACTTTCCTATGGCTACACCTTC. Complete variable domain (other parts from reference TRBV5-1 and TRBJ1-2): KAGVTQTPRYLIKTRGQQVTLSCSPISGHRSVSWYQQTPGQGLQFLFEYFSETQRNKGNFPGRFSGRQFSNSRSEMNVSTLELGDSALYLCASSLTLSYGYTFGSGTRLTVV.

The chain is built from TRBV25-1 and TRBJ1-1; D not resolved. V lost 2 bases, J lost 7 bases, and 8 bases lay in between. The CDR3 spans 12 residues. Germline V gene lookup returns CDR1 MGHDK and CDR2 SYGVNS. Here the CDR3 reads CASSEGKGEAFF. The CDR3 DNA is TGTGCCAGCAGTGAAGGAAAGGGTGAAGCTTTCTTT.

The chain has TRBV27 and TRBJ2-1; no reliable D call. CDR1 is MNHEY and CDR2 is SMNVEV in the germline V gene (reference sequence). With 3 bases removed from V and 8 bases from J, the gap between germline ends came to 11 bases. This CDR3 region has 13 residues. The CDR3 sequence is CASSLARVDEQFF. In DNA form, the CDR3 reads TGTGCCAGCAGTTTGGCCCGAGTAGATGAGCAGTTCTTC.

V gene TRBV27 combines with J gene TRBJ2-5; the match to TRBD2 covers 10 bases. The germline V gene has CDR1 MNHEY and CDR2 SMNVEV (reference sequence). The CDR3 totals 16 residues. After removal of 7 bases from V and 3 bases from J, the junction contained 11 bases not matched to a gene. Here the CDR3 reads CASKKATSGPKETQYF. In nucleotides, the CDR3 is TGTGCCAGCAAGAAGGCGACTAGCGGGCCGAAAGAGACCCAGTACTTC.

The chain recombines TRBV13 with TRBJ2-1, with D unresolved. This CDR3 spans 11 amino acids. Germline values: CDR1 PRHDT, CDR2 FYEKMQ (reference sequence). With 5 bases removed from V and 9 bases from J, the gap between germline ends came to 8 bases. CDR3 sequence: CASSPSGEQFF. DNA of the CDR3: TGTGCCAGCAGCCCCTCGGGTGAGCAGTTCTTC.